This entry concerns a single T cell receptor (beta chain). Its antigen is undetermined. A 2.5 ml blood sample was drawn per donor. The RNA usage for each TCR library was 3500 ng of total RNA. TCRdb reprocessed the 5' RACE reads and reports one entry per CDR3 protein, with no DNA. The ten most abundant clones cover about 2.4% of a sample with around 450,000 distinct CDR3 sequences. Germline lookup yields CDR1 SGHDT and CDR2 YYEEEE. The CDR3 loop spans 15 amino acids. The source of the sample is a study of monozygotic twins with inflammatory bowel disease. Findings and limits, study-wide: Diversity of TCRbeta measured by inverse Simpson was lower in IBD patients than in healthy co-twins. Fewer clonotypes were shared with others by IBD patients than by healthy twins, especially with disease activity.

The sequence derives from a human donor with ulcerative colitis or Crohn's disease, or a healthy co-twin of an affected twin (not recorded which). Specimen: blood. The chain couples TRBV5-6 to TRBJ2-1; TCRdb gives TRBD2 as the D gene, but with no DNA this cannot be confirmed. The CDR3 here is CASSLSGGHYNEQFF.